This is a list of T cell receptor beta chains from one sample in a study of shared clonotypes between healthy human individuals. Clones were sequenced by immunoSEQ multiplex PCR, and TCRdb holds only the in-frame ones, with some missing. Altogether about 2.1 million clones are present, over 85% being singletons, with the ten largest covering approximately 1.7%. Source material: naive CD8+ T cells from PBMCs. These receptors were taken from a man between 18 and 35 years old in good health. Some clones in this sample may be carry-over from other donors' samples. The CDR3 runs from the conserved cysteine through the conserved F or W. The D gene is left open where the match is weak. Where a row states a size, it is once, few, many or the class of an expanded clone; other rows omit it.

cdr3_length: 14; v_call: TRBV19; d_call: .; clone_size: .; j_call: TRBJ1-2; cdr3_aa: CASSPPQGQPFGAF
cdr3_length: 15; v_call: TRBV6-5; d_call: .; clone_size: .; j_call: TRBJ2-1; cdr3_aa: CASRGGKESYNEQFF
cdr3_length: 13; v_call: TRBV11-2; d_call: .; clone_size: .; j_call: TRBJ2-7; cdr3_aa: CASSLGPSYEQYF
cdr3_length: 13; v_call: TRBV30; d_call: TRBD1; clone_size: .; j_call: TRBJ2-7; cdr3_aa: CAFRTGRNYEQYF
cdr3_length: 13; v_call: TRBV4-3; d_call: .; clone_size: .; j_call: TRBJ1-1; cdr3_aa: CASSTRAGTEAFF
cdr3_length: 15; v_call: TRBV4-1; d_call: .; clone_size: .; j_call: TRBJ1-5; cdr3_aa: CASSPKDSQNQPQHF
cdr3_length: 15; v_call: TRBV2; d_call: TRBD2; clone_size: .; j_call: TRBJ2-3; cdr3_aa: CASSERLAATDTQYF
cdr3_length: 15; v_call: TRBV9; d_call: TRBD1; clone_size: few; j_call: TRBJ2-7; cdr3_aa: CASSGLGDRVYEQYF
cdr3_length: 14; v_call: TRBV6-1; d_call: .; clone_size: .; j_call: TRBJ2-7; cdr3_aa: CASNPTGRMDEQYF
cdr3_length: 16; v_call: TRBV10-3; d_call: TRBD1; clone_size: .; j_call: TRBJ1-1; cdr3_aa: CAIRDRGERENTEAFF
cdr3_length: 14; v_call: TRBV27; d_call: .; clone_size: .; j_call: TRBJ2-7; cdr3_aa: CASGSGRPPYEQYF
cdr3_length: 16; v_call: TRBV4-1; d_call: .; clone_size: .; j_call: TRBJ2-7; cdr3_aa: CASSQDEAGETYEQYF
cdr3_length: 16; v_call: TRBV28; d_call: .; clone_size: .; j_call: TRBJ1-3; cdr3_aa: CASSATPGARGNTIYF
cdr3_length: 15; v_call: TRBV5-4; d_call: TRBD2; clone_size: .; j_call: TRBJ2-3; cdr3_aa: CASSEGLARTDTQYF
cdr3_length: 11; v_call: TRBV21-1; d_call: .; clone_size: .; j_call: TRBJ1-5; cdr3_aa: CASSPRQPQHF
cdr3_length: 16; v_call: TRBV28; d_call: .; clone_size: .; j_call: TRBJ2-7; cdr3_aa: CASSPPGTTFLYEQYF
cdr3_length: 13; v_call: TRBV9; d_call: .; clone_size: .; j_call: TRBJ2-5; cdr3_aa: CASSVDLLETQYF
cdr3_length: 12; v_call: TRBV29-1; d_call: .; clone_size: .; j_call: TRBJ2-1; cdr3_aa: CSVVSGMGLKFF
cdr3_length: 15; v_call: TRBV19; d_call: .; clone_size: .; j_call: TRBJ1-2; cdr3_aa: CASSAVPSPNYGYTF
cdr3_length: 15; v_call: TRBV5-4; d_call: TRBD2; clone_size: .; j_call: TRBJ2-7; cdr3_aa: CASIPRGAQLGEQYF
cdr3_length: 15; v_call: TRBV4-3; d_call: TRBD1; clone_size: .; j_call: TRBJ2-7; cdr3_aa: CASSQEDRGGYEQYF
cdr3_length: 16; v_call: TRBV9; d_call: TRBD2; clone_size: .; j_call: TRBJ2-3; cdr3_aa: CASSVGLAVHTDTQYF
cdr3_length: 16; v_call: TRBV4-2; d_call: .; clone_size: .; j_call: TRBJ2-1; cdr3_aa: CASSQSSSGAIHEQFF
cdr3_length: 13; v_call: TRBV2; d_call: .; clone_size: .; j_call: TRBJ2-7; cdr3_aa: CASSDGFGYEQYF
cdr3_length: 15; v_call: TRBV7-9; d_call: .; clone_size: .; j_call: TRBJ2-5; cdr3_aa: CASRQTSQRGETQYF
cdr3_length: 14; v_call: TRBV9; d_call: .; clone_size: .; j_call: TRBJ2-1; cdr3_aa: CASSRRGRSNEQFF
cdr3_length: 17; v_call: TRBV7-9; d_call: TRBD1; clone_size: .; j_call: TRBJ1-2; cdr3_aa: CASSSWTGGSTNYGYTF
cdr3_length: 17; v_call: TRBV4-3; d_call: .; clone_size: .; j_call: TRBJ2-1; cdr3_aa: CASSQDQTRGLHNEQFF
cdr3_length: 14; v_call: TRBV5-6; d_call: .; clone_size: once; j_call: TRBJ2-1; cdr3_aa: CASSQVRAPMGQFF
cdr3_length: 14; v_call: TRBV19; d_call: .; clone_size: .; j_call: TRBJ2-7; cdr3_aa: CASSPGQGPYEQYF
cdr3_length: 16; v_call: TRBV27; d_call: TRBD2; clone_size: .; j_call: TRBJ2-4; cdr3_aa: CASSPRSGGPQNIQYF
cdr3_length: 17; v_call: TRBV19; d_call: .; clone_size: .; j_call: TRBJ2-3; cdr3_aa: CASSTMGDSRRLDTQYF
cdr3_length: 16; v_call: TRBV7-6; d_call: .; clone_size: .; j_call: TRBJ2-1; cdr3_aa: CASSSLGSSSYNEQFF
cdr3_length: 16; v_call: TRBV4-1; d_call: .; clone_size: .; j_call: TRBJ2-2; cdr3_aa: CASSQEATVNTGELFF
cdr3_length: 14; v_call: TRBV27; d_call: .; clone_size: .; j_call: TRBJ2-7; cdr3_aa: CASSLMAGQYEQYF
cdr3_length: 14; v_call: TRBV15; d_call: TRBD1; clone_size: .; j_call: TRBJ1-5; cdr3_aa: CATRKDRGNQPQHF
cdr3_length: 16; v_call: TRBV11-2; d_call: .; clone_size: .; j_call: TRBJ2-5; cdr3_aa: CASSLGLSSPAETQYF
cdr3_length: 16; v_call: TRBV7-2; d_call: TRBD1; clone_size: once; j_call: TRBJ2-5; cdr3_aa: CASSLVPGTAQETQYF
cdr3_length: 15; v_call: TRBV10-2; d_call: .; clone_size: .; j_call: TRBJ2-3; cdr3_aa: CASSESRANTDTQYF
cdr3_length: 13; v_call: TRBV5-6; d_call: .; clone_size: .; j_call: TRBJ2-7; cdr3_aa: CASSLTPTYEQYF
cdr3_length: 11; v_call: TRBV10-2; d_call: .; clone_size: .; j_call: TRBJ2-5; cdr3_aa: CASSEGETQYF
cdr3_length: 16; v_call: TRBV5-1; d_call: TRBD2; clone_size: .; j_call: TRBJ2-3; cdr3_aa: CASSLGFSGSTDTQYF
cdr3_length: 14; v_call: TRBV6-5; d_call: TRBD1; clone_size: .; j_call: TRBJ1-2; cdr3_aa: CASSPSSGGNGYTF
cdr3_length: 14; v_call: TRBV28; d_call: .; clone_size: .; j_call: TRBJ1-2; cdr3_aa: CASSPPRQIYGYTF
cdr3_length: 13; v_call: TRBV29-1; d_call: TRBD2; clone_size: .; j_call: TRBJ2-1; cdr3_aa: CSVQGGAYNEQFF
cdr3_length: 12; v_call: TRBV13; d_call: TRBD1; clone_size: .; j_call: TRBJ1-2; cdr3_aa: CASSSQGRGYTF
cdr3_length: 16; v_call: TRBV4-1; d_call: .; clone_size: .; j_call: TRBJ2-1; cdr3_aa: CASSQGEQGIDNEQFF
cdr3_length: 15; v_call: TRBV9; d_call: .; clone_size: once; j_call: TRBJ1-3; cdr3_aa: CASSPAGKSGNTIYF
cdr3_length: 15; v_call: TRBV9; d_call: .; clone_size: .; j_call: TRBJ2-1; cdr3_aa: CASSVAGAMYNEQFF
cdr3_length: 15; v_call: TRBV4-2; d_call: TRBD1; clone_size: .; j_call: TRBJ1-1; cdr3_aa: CASSLMTGETSEAFF
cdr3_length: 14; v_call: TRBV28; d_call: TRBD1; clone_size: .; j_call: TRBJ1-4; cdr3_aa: CASSPQGTGEKLFF
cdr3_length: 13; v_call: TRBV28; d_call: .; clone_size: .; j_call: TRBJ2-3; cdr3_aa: CASSLGPQDTQYF
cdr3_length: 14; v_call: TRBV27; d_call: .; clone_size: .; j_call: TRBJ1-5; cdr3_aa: CASSPLGGNQPQHF
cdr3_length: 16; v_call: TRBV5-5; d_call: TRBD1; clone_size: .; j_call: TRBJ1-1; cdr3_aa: CASSPGTGGWNTEAFF
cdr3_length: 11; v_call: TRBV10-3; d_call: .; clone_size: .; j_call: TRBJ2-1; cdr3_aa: CAISDRGLQFF
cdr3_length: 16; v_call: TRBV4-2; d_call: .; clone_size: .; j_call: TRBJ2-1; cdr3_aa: CASSLGVGRGNNEQFF
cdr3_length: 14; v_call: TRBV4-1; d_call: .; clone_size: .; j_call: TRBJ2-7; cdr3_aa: CASSQEAYSYEQYF